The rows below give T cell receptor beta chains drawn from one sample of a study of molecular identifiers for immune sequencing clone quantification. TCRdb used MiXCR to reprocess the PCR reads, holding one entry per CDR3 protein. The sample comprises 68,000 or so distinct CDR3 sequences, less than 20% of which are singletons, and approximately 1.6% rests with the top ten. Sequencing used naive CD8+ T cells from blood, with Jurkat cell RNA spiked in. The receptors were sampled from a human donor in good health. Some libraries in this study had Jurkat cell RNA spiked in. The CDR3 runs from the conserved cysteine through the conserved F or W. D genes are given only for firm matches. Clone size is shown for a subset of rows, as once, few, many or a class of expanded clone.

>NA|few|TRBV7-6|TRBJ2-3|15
CASSFPRVTEDTQYF
TGTGCCAGCAGCTTTCCCAGGGTCACAGAAGATACGCAGTATTTT
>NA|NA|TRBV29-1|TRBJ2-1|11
CSVEALNEQFF
TGCAGCGTTGAGGCCCTCAATGAGCAGTTCTTC
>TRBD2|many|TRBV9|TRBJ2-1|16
CASSVAWLADYNEQFF
TGTGCCAGCAGCGTAGCTTGGCTAGCGGACTACAATGAGCAGTTCTTC
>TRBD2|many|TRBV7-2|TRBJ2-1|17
CASSLTAQTGLADRQFF
TGTGCCAGCAGCTTAACCGCTCAGACGGGACTAGCGGATCGCCAGTTCTTC
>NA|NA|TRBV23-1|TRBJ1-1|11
CASDIAAEASF
TGCGCCAGCGATATCGCCGCTGAAGCTTCCTTT
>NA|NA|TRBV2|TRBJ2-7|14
CASSVEGASIEQYF
TGTGCCAGCAGTGTTGAAGGGGCTAGCATCGAGCAGTACTTC
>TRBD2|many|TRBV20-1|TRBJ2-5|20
CSASPLLYTTGLADQETQYF
TGCAGTGCTAGCCCCCTTCTTTATACTACGGGACTAGCGGACCAAGAGACCCAGTACTTC
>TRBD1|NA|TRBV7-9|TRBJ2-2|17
CASRERTGRNGTGELFF
TGTGCCAGCAGGGAGAGGACAGGGCGAAACGGCACCGGGGAGCTGTTTTTT
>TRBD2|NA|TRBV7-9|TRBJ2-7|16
CASSPTRREQPYEQYF
TGTGCCAGCAGCCCTACCAGGCGGGAGCAACCCTACGAGCAGTACTTC
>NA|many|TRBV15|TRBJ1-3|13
CATSEDSSNTIYF
TGTGCCACCAGCGAGGACAGTTCCAACACCATATATTTT
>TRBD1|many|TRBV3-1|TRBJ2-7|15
CASSQPGTGDFEQYF
TGTGCCAGCAGCCAACCCGGGACAGGGGATTTCGAGCAGTACTTC
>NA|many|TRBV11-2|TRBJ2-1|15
CASSLDVGVYNEQFF
TGTGCCAGCAGCTTAGACGTGGGAGTCTACAATGAGCAGTTCTTC
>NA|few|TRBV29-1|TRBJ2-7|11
CSVSSLYEQYF
TGCAGCGTTAGCTCCCTCTACGAGCAGTACTTC
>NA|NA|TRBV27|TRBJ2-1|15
CASSLLAGPHNEQFF
TGTGCCAGCAGTTTATTGGCGGGACCGCACAATGAGCAGTTCTTC
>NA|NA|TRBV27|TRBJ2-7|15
CASSLSAGQPYEQYF
TGTGCCAGCAGTTTATCGGCGGGACAGCCCTACGAGCAGTACTTC
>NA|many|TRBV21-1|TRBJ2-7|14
CASSLPDGPYEQYF
TGTGCCAGCAGCCTACCGGACGGCCCCTACGAGCAGTACTTC
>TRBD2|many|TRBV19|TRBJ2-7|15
CASSMTSGDFDEQYF
TGTGCCAGTAGTATGACTAGCGGGGACTTCGACGAGCAGTACTTC
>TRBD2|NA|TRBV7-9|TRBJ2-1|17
CASSGLAGGGQINEQFF
TGTGCCAGCAGCGGACTAGCGGGAGGAGGGCAAATCAATGAGCAGTTCTTC
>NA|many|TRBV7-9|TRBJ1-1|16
CASSSDGGQGIPEAFF
TGTGCCAGCAGCTCAGACGGGGGCCAGGGTATTCCTGAAGCTTTCTTT
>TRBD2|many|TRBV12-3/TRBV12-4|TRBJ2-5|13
CASSSGSGETQYF
TGTGCCAGCTCTAGCGGGAGCGGGGAGACCCAGTACTTC
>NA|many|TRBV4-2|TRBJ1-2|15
CASSSRPTEYYGYTF
TGTGCCAGCAGCTCGCGCCCGACAGAATACTATGGCTACACCTTC
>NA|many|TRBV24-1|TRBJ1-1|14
CATSDGRTVGEAFF
TGTGCCACCAGTGATGGCCGGACAGTTGGTGAAGCTTTCTTT
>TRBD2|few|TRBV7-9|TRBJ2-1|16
CASSVMGGSRHNEQFF
TGTGCCAGCAGCGTCATGGGGGGGAGTCGGCACAATGAGCAGTTCTTC
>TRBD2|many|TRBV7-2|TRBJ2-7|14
CASRPGTSGYEQYF
TGTGCCAGCAGACCCGGGACTAGCGGCTACGAGCAGTACTTC
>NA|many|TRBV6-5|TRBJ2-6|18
CASAWAESIVSGANVLTF
TGTGCCAGCGCTTGGGCAGAGTCGATCGTCTCTGGGGCCAACGTCCTGACTTTC
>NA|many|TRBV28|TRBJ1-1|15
CASSSTHRTVAEAFF
TGTGCCAGCAGTTCGACTCACAGGACCGTCGCTGAAGCTTTCTTT
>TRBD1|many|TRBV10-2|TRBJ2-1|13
CASTDRGLNEQFF
TGCGCCAGCACGGACAGGGGGCTAAATGAGCAGTTCTTC
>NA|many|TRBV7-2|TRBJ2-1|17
CASSLGAGESLGAEQFF
TGTGCCAGCAGCTTGGGGGCAGGGGAGTCCCTAGGTGCTGAGCAGTTCTTC
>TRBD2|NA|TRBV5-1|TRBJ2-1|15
CASRGLAGGRDEQFF
TGCGCCAGCAGGGGACTAGCGGGAGGGCGAGATGAGCAGTTCTTC
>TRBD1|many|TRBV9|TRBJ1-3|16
CASSGQGLHPGNTIYF
TGTGCCAGCAGCGGACAGGGGCTCCATCCGGGAAACACCATATATTTT
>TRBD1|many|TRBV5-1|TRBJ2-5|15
CASSLRGQVAETQYF
TGCGCCAGCAGCTTGCGGGGACAGGTCGCCGAGACCCAGTACTTC
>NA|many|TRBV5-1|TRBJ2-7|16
CASSLAGGGRSYEQYF
TGCGCCAGCAGCTTGGCCGGAGGGGGCCGCTCCTACGAGCAGTACTTC
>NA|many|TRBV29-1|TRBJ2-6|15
CSVEVGVSGANVLTF
TGCAGCGTTGAAGTAGGTGTCTCTGGGGCCAACGTCCTGACTTTC
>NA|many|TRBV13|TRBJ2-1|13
CASSFPPRNEQFF
TGTGCCAGCAGCTTCCCCCCGCGGAATGAGCAGTTCTTC
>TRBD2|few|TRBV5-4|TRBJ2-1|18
CASSFPILASSSYNEQFF
TGTGCCAGCAGCTTCCCAATACTAGCGTCTAGCTCCTACAATGAGCAGTTCTTC
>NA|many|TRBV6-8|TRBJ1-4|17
CASTIIPNSRSEEKLFF
TGTGCCAGCACAATAATTCCAAACAGCCGCTCTGAGGAAAAACTGTTTTTT
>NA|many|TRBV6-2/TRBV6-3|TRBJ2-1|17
CASRPKGGSSSYNEQFF
TGTGCCAGCAGGCCTAAAGGAGGTTCCAGCTCCTACAATGAGCAGTTCTTC